The TCR beta chain under discussion was sequenced for a study of shared clonotypes between healthy human individuals. Assay: immunoSEQ multiplex PCR; the TCRdb copy retains only in-frame clones and omits some. The table shows almost 750,000 clones, with roughly two thirds occurring only once. The germline CDR1 and CDR2 sequences are MRHNA and SNTAGT. The junction had 4 bases not matched to a gene; V was cut back by 7 bases and J by 5 bases. The CDR3 extends over 13 amino acids. Study findings and constraints: The generation probabilities recorded for non-shared clonotypes fell below those of clonotypes shared by all four donors.

Note on this clone: What it binds is not known.

The V call is TRBV6-4, the J call TRBJ2-2, with 7 nucleotides matching TRBD1. This TCR was recovered from a woman between 25 and 40 years old in good health. Input material: memory CD4+ T cells sorted from blood. Subset indicated: CD45RA-negative fraction. This chain's CDR3 is CASMGRGTGELFF. CDR3 DNA: TGTGCCAGCATGGGCAGGGGGACCGGGGAGCTGTTTTTT.